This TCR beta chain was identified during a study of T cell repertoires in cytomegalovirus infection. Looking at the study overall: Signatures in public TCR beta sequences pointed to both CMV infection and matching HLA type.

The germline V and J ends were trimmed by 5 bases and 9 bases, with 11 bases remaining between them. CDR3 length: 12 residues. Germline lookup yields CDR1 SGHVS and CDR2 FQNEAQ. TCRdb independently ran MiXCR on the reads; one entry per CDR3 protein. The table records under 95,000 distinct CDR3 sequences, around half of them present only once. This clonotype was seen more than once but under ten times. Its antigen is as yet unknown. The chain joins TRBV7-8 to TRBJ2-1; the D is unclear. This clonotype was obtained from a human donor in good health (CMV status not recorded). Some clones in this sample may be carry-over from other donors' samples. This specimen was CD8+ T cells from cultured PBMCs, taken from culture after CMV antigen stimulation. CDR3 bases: TGTGCCAGCAGCGTCCTAGTTGGTGAGCAGTTCTTC. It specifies CASSVLVGEQFF.